This record covers a single T cell receptor beta chain. Its matching antigen is unknown. The sample is drawn from a study of T cell repertoires in cytomegalovirus infection. Overall study: An indication of both CMV infection and matching HLA type came from public TCR beta signatures. Regarding the study as a whole: There were HLA-C-restricted CMV-specific TCR beta clonotypes dominating the ex vivo response.

TCRdb redid the calling of the reads with MiXCR, one entry per CDR3 protein. Of some 300,000 distinct CDR3 sequences in the sample, 9.6% are singletons; the top ten hold approximately 2.4%. Trimming removed 2 bases at V and 2 bases at J, with 13 bases between. This CDR3 is 15 amino acids long. Germline CDR1 is SQVTM and CDR2 is ANQGSEA. The V gene is TRBV29-1, the J gene TRBJ2-1, with D maybe TRBD1 (5 bases). Material: PBMCs. The TCR originated in a human donor in good health (CMV status not recorded). Some clones in this sample may be carry-over from other donors' samples. The CDR3 reads CSVENPREPYNEQFF. In nucleotides, the CDR3 is TGCAGCGTTGAAAATCCCAGGGAACCCTACAATGAGCAGTTCTTC.